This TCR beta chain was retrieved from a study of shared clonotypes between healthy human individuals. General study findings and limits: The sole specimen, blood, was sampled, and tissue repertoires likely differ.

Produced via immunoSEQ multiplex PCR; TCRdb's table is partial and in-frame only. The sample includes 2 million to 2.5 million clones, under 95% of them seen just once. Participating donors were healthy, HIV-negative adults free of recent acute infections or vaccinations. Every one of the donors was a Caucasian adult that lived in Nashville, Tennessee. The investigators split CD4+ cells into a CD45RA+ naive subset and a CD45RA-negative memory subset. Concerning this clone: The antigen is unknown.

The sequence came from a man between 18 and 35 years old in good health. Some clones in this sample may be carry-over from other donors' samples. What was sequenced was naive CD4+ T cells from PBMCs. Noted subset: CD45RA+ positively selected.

The CDR3 DNA reads as TGTGCCAGCAGCTTAGGGGCGGGAAGCTCCTACAATGAGCAGTTCTTC. Translating gives CASSLGAGSSYNEQFF. V and J are TRBV7-9 and TRBJ2-1; perhaps TRBD2 as D (6 bases). Germline CDR1 reads SEHNR; CDR2 reads FQNEAQ (reference sequence). This CDR3 is built from 16 residues. Trimming cost V 1 base and J 0 bases, with 10 bases left between them.